Listed below are T cell receptor beta chains from one sample, sequenced in a study of blood T cell repertoires in COVID-19. Method: immunoSEQ multiplex PCR; TCRdb's copy keeps in-frame clones and lacks some. This sample yields fewer than 150,000 clones, of which about four fifths are seen a single time; about 6.4% belongs to the top ten. Sequenced sample: peripheral blood. Receptor source: a human donor in a cohort sampled during active COVID-19. The CDR3 runs from the conserved cysteine through the conserved F or W. Each record gives: CDR3 DNA, CDR3 protein, clone size, D gene, V gene, J gene. A D gene is named only where the DNA matches it firmly. Clone size is given for some rows only: seen once, a few or many times, or a class if the clone is expanded.

TGCGCCAGCAAGGCGGCGTACAATGAGCAGTTCTTC,CASKAAYNEQFF,.,.,TRBV10-1,TRBJ2-1
TGTGCCACCAAGTCGACAGGCCGTTCGAACACTGAAGCTTTCTTT,CATKSTGRSNTEAFF,.,.,TRBV19,TRBJ1-1
TGTGCCAGCAGCCAAGGGAGGTCTAGCGGTCTCCTCGGGTATGAGCAGTTCTTC,CASSQGRSSGLLGYEQFF,.,TRBD2,TRBV3-1/TRBV3-2,TRBJ2-1
TGTGCCAGCAGCTTGGCGAGAGGTTTGATAGATACGCAGTATTTT,CASSLARGLIDTQYF,.,.,TRBV5-4,TRBJ2-3
TGTGCCAGCAGTTACGGACAGGGGTCAAGAAACAATCAGCCCCAGCATTTT,CASSYGQGSRNNQPQHF,once,TRBD1,TRBV6-2/TRBV6-3,TRBJ1-5
TGTGCCAGCAGTTCTGGCCCTCTCGGGTGGGACACTGAAGCTTTCTTT,CASSSGPLGWDTEAFF,.,.,TRBV27,TRBJ1-1
TGTGCCAGTAGTATAGCACGGACAGAGTTCAATGAGCAGTTCTTC,CASSIARTEFNEQFF,.,.,TRBV19,TRBJ2-1
TGTGCCAGCAGCGTCACAGGGGGGGGTCAGCCCCAGCATTTT,CASSVTGGGQPQHF,.,TRBD1,TRBV9,TRBJ1-5
TGTGCCAGCAGTCGCCTCGACAGGGTCGGGGGCTACACCTTC,CASSRLDRVGGYTF,.,TRBD1,TRBV28,TRBJ1-2
TGTGCCAGCAGTACCCGCCGGGGGAGTCCTAATGAAAAACTGTTTTTT,CASSTRRGSPNEKLFF,.,.,TRBV6-2/TRBV6-3,TRBJ1-4
TGTGCCAGCAGCGTAGAGGAGGGTGGGGAGCTGTTTTTT,CASSVEEGGELFF,.,.,TRBV9,TRBJ2-2
TGCGCCAGCAGCTGGGGACAGCCTAACTCTGGAAACACCATATATTTT,CASSWGQPNSGNTIYF,.,TRBD1,TRBV5-1,TRBJ1-3
TGTGCCAGCAGTATCCGGGACACTGAAGCTTTCTTT,CASSIRDTEAFF,.,.,TRBV6-2/TRBV6-3,TRBJ1-1
TGTGCCAGCAGTTGGACAGGGAATAATTCACCCCTCCACTTT,CASSWTGNNSPLHF,.,TRBD1,TRBV6-5,TRBJ1-6
TGTGCCAGCTCACCTGACTGGGACAGGCTTCCCTCTGGGGCCAACGTCCTGACTTTC,CASSPDWDRLPSGANVLTF,.,TRBD1,TRBV18,TRBJ2-6
TGCAGTGCTCACTCCCGGGGTACGCAGTATTTT,CSAHSRGTQYF,once,.,TRBV20-1,TRBJ2-3
TGTGCCAGCAGATCCGTGACAGGGGTGGTTCCCTACGAGCAGTACTTC,CASRSVTGVVPYEQYF,few,TRBD1,TRBV27,TRBJ2-7
TGTGCCAGCAGCTTGGACCCCCGGGACAGATTATACGGCTACACCTTC,CASSLDPRDRLYGYTF,.,TRBD1,TRBV5-6,TRBJ1-2
TGTGCCACCAGCGGCCAGGGGGCAACTAATGAAAAACTGTTTTTT,CATSGQGATNEKLFF,.,TRBD1,TRBV15,TRBJ1-4
TGTGCCAGCAGCCGGGACAGGGTCACCGGGGAGCTGTTTTTT,CASSRDRVTGELFF,.,TRBD1,TRBV7-2,TRBJ2-2
TGTGCCAGCAGTTCTAGCGGGGGGGTCTATGAGCAGTTCTTC,CASSSSGGVYEQFF,once,TRBD2,TRBV6-5,TRBJ2-1
TGTGCCAGCAGGGGCTTCTCTGGAAACACCATATATTTT,CASRGFSGNTIYF,few,.,TRBV6-5,TRBJ1-3
TGTGCCAGCAGTGAATCGGGGGGCATCTCACCCCTCCACTTT,CASSESGGISPLHF,.,.,TRBV6-1,TRBJ1-6
TGTGCCAGCAGCCAAGACGGGTCGGAGAACACTGAAGCTTTCTTT,CASSQDGSENTEAFF,few,.,TRBV4-2,TRBJ1-1
TGTGCCAGCAGTTCCGGGACAGGGCTAGGAAACACCATATATTTT,CASSSGTGLGNTIYF,.,TRBD1,TRBV6-6,TRBJ1-3